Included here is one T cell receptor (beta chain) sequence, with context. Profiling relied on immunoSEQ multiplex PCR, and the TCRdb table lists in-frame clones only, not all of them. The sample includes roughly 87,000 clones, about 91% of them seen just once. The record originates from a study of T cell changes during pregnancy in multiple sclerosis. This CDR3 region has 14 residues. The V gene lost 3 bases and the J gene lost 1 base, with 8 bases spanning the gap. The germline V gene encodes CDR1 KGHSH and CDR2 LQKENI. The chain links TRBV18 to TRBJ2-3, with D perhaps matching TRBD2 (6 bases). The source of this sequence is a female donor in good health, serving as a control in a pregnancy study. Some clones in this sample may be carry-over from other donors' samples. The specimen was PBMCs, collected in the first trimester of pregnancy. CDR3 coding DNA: TGTGCCAGCTCACCTTCTAGCGGCACAGATACGCAGTATTTT. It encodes CASSPSSGTDTQYF.